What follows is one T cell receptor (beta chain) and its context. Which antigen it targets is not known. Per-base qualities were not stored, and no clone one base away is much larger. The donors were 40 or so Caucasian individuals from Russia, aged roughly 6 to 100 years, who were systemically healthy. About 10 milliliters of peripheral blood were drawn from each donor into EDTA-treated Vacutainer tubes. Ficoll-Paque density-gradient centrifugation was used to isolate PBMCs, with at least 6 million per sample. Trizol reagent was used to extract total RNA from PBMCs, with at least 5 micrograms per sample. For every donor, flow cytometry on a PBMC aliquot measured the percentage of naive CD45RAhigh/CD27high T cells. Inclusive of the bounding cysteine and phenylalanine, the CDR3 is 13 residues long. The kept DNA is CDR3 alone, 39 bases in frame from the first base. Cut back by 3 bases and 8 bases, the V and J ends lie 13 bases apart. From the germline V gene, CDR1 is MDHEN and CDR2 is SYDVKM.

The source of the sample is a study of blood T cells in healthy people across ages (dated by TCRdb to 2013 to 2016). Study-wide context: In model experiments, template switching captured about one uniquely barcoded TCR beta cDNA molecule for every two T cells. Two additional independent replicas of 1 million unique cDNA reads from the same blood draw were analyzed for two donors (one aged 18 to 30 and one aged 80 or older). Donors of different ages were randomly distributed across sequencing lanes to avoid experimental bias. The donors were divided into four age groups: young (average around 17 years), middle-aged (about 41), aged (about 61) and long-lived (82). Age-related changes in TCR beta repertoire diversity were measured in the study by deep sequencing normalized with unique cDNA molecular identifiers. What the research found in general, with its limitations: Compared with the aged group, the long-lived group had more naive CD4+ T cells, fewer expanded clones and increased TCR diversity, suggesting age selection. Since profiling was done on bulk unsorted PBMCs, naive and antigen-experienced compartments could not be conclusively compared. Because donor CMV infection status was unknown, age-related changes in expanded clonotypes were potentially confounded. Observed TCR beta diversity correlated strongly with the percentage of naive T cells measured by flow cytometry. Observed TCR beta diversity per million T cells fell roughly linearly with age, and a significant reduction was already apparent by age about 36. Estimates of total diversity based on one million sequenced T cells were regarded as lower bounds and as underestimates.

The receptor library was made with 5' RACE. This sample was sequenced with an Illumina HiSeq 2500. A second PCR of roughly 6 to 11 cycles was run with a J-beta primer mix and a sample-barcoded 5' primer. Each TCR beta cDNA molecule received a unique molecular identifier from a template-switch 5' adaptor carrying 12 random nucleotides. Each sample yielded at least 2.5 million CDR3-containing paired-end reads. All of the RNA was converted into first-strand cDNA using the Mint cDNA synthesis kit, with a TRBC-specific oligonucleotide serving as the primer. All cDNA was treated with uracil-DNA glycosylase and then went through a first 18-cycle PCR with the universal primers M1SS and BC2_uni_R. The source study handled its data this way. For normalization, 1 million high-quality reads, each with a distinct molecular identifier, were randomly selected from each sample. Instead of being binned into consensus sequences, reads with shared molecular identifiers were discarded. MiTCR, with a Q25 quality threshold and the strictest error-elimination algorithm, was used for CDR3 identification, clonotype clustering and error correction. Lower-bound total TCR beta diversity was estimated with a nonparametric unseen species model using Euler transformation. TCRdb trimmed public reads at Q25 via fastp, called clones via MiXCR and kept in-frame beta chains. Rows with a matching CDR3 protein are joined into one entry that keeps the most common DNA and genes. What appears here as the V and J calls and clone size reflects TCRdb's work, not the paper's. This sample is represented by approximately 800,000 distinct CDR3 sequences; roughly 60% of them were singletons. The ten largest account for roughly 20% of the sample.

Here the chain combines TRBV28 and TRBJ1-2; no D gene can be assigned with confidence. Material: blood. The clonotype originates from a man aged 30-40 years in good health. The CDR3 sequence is CASSLAVRGGYTF. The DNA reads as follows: TGTGCCAGCAGTTTGGCGGTCCGTGGCGGCTACACCTTC.